This TCR beta chain emerged from a study of blood T cell repertoires in COVID-19. As originally analysed: Amplification of reference gene primers was used by the study to estimate nucleated cell counts. Profiled with immunoSEQ multiplex PCR; TCRdb holds only in-frame clones, not every one. For V, J and clone size, that table is used; D and trimming come from the DNA. Counted here are about 220,000 clones, 85% occurring once; the ten biggest clones make up under 2.5%. The sequenced sample was peripheral blood. This TCR came from a woman aged 70-85 years with COVID-19, enrolled during active disease.

The CDR3 nucleotides read TGTGCCAGCAGCCCGACAGGGGGCCACACTGAAGCTTTCTTT. This encodes CASSPTGGHTEAFF. The rearrangement links TRBV7-2 to TRBJ1-1; 10 bases align to TRBD1. CDR3 length equals 14 residues. The ends lost 5 bases at V and 3 bases at J; junction bases unmatched: 3. The germline gives CDR1 SGHTA, CDR2 FQGNSA. Full variable domain (missing parts from reference TRBV7-2 and TRBJ1-1): GAGVSQSPSNKVTEKGKDVELRCDPISGHTALYWYRQSLGQGLEFLIYFQGNSAPDKSGLPSDRFSAERTGGSVSTLTIQRTQQEDSAVYLCASSPTGGHTEAFFGQGTRLTVV.